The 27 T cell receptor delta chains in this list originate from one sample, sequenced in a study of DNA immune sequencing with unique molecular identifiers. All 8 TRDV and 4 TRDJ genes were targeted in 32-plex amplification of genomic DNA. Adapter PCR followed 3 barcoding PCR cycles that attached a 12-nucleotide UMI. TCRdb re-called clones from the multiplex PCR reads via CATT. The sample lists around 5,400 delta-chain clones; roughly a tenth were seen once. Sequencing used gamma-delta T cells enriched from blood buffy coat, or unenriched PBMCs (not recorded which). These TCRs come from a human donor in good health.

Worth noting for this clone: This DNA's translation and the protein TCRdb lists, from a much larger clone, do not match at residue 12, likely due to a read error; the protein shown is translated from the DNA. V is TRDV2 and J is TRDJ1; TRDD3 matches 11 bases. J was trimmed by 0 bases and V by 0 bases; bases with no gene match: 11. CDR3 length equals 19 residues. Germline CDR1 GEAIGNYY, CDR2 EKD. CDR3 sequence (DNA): TGTGCCTGTGACACCGTATCGAACTGGGGGATATTAGACACCGATAAACTCATCTTT. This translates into CACDTVSNWGILDTDKLIF.

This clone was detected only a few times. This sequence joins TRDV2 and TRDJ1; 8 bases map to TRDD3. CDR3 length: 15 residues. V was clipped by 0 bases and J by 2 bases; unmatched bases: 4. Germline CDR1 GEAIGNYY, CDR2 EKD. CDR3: CACDTLGIQTDKLIF. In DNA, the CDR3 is TGTGCCTGTGACACCCTGGGGATACAGACCGATAAACTCATCTTT.

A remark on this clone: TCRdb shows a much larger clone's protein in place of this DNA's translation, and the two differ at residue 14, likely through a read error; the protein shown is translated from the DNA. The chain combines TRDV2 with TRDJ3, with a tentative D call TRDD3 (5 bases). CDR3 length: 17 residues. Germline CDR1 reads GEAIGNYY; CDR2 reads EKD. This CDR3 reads CACDTLHATWDTRRMFF. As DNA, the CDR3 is TGTGCCTGTGACACCCTGCATGCTACCTGGGACACCCGACGGATGTTTTTC.

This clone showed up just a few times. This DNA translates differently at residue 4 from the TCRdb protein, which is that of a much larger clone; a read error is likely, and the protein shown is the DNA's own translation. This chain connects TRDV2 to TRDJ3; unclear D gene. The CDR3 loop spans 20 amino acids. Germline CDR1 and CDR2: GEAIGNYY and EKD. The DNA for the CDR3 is TGTGCCTGTGGCACCCTTGAACATAAGAACGCTTCCTGGGACACCCGACAGATGTTTTTC. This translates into CACGTLEHKNASWDTRQMFF.

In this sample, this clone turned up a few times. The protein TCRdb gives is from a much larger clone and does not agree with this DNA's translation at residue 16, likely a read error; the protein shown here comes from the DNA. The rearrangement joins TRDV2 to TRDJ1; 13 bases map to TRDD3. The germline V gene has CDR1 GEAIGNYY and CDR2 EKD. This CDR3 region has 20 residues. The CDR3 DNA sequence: TGTGCCTGTGACACCGTCGCTACTGGGGGATACGGAGGGTACACCGAAAAACTCATCTTT. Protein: CACDTVATGGYGGYTEKLIF.

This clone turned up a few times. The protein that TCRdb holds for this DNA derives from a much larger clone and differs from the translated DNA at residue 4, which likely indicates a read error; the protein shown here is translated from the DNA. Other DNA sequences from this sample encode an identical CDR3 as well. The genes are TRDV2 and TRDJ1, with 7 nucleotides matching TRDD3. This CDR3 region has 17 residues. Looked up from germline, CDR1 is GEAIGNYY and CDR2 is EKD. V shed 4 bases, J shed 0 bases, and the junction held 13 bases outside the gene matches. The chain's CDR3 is CACESLLGAPNTDKLIF. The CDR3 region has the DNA TGTGCCTGTGAGTCCCTCCTGGGGGCTCCCAACACCGATAAACTCATCTTT.

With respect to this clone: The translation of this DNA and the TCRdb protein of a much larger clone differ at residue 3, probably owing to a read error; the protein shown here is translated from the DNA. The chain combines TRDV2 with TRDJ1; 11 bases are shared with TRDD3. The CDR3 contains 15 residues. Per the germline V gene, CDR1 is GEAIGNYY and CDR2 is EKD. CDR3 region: CARDLLGDRGDKLIF. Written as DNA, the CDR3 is TGTGCCCGTGACCTACTGGGGGATAGGGGCGATAAACTCATCTTT.

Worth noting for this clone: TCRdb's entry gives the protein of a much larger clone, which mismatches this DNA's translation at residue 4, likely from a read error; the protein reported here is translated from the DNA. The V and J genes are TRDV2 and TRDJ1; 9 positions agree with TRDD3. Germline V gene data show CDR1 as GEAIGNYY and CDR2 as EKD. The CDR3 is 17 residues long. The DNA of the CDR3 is TGTGCCTGTAACACCGTGCGGGGATACGGTAACACCGATAAACTCATCTTT. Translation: CACNTVRGYGNTDKLIF.

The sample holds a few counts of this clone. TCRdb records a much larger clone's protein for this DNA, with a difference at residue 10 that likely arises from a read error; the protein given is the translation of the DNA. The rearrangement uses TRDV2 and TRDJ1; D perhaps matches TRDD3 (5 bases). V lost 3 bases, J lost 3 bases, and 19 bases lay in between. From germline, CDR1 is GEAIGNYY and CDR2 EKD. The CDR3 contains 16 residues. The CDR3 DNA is TGTGCCTGTGACCCTATTGGGAGATACAAAGCCGATAAACTCATCTTT. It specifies CACDPIGRYKADKLIF.

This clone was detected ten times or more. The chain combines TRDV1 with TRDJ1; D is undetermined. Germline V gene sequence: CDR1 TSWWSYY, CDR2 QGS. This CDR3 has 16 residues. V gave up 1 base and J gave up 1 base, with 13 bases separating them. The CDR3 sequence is CALGEQRGRGTDKLIF. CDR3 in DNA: TGTGCTCTTGGGGAACAAAGAGGAAGGGGCACCGATAAACTCATCTTT.

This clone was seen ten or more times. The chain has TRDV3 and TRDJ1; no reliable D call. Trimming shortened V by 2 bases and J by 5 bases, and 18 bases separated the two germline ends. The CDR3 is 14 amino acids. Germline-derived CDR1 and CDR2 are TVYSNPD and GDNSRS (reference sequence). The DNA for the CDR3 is TGTGCCTTTTGGTTACACTCAACTTGGGATAAACTCATCTTT. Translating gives CAFWLHSTWDKLIF. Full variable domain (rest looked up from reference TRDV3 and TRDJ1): CDKVTQSSPDQTVASGSEVVLLCTYDTVYSNPDLFWYRIRPDYSFQFVFYGDNSRSEGADFTQGRFSVKHILTQKAFHLVISPVRTEDSATYYCAFWLHSTWDKLIFGKGTRVTVEP.

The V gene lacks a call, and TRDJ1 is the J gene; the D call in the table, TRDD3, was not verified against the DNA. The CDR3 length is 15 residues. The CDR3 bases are TGTGCTCTTGGGGAACGGCGAAGTTCCTACGGTAAACTCATCTTT. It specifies CALGERRSSYGKLIF.

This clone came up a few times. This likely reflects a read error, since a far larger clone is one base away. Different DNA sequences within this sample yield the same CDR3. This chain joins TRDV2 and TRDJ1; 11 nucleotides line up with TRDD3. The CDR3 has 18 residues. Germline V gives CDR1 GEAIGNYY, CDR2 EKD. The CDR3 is CACDILGDTGGETDKLIF. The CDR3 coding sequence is TGTGCCTGTGACATTTTGGGGGATACGGGGGGCGAGACCGATAAACTCATCTTC.

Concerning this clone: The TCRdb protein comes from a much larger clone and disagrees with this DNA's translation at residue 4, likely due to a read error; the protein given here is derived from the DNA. CDR3 bases: TGTGCCTGTGCCACCGTTGGGGGATACGCCTCCACCGATAAACTCATCTTT. This codes for CACATVGGYASTDKLIF. The chain couples TRDV2 to TRDJ1, with 11 positions matching TRDD3. The CDR3 totals 17 residues. CDR1 and CDR2 from the germline V gene are GEAIGNYY and EKD.

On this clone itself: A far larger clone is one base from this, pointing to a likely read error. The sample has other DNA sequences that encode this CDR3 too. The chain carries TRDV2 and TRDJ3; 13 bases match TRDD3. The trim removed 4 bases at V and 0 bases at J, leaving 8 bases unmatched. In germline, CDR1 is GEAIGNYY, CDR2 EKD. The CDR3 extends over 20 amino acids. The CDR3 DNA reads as TGTGCCTGTGATAAAGTACTGGGGGATACGCGCTCCTGGGACACCCGACAGATGTTTTTC. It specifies CACDKVLGDTRSWDTRQMFF.

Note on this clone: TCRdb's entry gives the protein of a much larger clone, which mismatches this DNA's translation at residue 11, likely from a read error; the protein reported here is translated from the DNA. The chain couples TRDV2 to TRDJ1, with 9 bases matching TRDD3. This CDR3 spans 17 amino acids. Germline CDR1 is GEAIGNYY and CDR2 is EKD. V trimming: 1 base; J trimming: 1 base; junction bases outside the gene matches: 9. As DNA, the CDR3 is TGTGCCTGTGACACTCTGGGGGATGGAAAGTGCACCGATAAACTCATCTTT. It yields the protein CACDTLGDGKCTDKLIF.

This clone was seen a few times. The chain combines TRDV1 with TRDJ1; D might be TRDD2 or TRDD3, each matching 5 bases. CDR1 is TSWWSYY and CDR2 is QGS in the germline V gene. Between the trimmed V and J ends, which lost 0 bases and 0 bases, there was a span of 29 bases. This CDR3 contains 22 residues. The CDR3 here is CALGELSTAFWPYWPYTDKLIF. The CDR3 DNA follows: TGTGCTCTTGGGGAACTGTCTACCGCCTTCTGGCCGTACTGGCCGTACACCGATAAACTCATCTTT.

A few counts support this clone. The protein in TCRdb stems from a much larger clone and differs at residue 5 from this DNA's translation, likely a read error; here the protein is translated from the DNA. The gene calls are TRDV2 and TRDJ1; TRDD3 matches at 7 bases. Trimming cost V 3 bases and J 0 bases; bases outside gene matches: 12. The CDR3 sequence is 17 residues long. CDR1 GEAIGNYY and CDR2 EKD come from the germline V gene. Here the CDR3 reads CACDFLLGAPNTDKLIF. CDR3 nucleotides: TGTGCCTGTGACTTCCTCCTGGGGGCTCCCAACACCGATAAACTCATCTTT.

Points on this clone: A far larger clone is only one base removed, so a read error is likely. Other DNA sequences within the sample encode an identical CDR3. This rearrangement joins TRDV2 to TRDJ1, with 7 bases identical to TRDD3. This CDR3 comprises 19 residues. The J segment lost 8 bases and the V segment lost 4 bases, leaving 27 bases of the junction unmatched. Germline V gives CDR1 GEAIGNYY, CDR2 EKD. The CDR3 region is CACEIGLNWGIRAGWKLIF. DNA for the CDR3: TGTGCCTGTGAAATAGGCCTAAACTGGGGAATACGGGCCGGGTGGAAACTCATCTTT.

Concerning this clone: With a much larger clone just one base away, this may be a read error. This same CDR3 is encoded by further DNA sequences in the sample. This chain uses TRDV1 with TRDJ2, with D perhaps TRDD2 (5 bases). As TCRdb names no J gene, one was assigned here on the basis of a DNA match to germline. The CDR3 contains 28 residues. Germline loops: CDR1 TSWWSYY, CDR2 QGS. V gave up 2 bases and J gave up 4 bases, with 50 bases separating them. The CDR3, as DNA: TGTGCTCTTGGGGAAATTGCGGGGTCCCTACACCCCCCTTCTCCAGTGTTTACTCGTGACCGTTGGACAGCACAACTCTTCTTT. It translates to CALGEIAGSLHPPSPVFTRDRWTAQLFF.

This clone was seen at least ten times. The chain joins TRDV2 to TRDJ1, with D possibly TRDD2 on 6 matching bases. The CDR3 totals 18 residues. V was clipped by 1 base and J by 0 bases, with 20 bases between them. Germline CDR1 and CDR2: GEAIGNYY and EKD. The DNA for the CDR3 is TGTGCCTGTGACACGGTCCTACGGGCCGGAGGGTACACCGATAAACTCATCTTT. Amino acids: CACDTVLRAGGYTDKLIF.

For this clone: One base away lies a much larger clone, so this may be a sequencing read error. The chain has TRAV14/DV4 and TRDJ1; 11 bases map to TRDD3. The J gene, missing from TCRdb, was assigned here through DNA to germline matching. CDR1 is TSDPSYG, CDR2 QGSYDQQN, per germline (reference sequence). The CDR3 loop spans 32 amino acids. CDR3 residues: CAMREGKRPSYEAYWGIAPFYRITWYTDKLIF. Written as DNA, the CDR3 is TGCGCAATGAGAGAGGGCAAAAGGCCTTCCTACGAAGCGTACTGGGGGATAGCCCCTTTTTACCGAATTACCTGGTACACCGATAAACTCATCTTT.

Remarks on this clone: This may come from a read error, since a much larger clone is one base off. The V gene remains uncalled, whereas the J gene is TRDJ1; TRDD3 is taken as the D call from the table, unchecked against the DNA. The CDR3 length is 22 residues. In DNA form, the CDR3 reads TGTGCCTGTGACACCGTAGACTTCCCAGGCCTGCTTGCTGGAGGATACGCGAATAAACTCATCTTT. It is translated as CACDTVDFPGLLAGGYANKLIF.

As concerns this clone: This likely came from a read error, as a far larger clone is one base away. Written as DNA, the CDR3 is TGTGCTCTTGGGGAACCCAGAATGTGGACAAGGGCCCCTCTTACTGGGGGATTGGGTCTCACCGATAAACTCATCTTT. Amino acids: CALGEPRMWTRAPLTGGLGLTDKLIF. The chain couples TRDV1 to TRDJ1; 10 bases match TRDD3. TCRdb supplies no J gene; here it was assigned by aligning the nucleotide sequence to germline. There are 26 residues in the CDR3. The germline V gene has CDR1 TSWWSYY and CDR2 QGS. Unmatched junction bases numbered 33, after V lost 1 base and J lost 1 base.

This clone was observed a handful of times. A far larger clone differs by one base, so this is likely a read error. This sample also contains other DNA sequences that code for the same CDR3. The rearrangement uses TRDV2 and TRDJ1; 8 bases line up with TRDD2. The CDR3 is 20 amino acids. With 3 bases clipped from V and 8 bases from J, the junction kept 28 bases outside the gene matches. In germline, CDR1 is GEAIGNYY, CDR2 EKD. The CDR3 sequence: CACDALPTSLGIKGIDKLIF. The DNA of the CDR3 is TGTGCCTGTGACGCTCTTCCTACGTCTCTGGGAATAAAGGGGATCGACAAACTCATCTTT.

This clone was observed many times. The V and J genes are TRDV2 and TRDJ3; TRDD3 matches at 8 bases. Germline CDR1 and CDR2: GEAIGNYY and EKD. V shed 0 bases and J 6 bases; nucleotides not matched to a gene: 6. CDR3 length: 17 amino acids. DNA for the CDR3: TGTGCCTGTGACACCCGGGATACGGCCTTGGACACCCGACAGATGTTTTTC. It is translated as CACDTRDTALDTRQMFF.

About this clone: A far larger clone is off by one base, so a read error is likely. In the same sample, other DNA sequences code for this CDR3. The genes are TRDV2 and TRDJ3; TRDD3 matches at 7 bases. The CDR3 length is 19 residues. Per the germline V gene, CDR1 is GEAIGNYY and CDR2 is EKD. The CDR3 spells CACDTWGGSSSWDTRQMFF. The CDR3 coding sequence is TGTGCCTGTGACACCTGGGGGGGATCTAGCTCCTGGGACACCCGACAGATGTTCTTC.